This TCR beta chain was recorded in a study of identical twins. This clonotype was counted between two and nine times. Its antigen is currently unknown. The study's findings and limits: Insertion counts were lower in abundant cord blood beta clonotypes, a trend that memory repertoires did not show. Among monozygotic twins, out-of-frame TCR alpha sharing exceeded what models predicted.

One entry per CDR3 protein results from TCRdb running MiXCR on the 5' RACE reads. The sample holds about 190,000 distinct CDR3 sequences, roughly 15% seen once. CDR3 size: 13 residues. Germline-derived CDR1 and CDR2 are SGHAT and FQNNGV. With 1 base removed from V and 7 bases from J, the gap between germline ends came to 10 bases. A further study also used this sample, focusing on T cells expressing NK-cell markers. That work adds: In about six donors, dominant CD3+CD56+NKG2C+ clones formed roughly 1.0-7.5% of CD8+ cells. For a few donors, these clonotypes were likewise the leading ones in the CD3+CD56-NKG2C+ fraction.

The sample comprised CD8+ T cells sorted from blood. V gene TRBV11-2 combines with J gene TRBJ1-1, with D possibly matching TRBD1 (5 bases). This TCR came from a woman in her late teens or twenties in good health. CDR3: CASSLGQGYEAFF. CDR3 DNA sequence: TGTGCCAGCAGCTTAGGCCAGGGCTATGAAGCTTTCTTT.